The 23 T cell receptor beta chains given below trace back to one sample, sequenced in a study of shared clonotypes between healthy human individuals. The protocol was immunoSEQ multiplex PCR, while the TCRdb copy is restricted to in-frame clones and leaves out a portion. The data contain roughly 530,000 clones, less than 96% of them seen just once; the ten biggest clones take up 0.055% to 0.075%. Sequences were obtained from naive CD4+ T cells sorted from blood. Sample subset: CD45RA+ positively selected. The receptors were sampled from a young woman in good health.

V usage is TRBV7-2 and J usage is TRBJ2-2; 13 bases match TRBD2. The CDR3 has 15 residues. Germline V gives CDR1 SGHTA, CDR2 FQGNSA. After removal of 6 bases from V and 5 bases from J, the junction contained 3 bases not matched to a gene. CDR3 DNA: TGTGCCAGCAGGGGGACTAGCGGGAAGACCGGGGAGCTGTTTTTT. This gives the protein CASRGTSGKTGELFF.

This chain joins TRBV18 and TRBJ2-1; possible D gene TRBD1, 5 bases. The CDR3 has 16 residues. Trimming pared 1 base from V and 7 bases from J, leaving 17 bases between. Germline CDR1 and CDR2: KGHSH and LQKENI. The CDR3 nucleotides are TGTGCCAGCTCACCACAGGACACCCTGAGTGTGAATGAGCAGTTCTTC. Translated, it gives CASSPQDTLSVNEQFF.

Comment on this clone: The same CDR3 can be traced to other DNA sequences in this sample. The rearrangement links TRBV7-9 to TRBJ1-3; a possible D gene is TRBD1 (5 bases). Trimming shortened V by 3 bases and J by 4 bases, and 10 bases separated the two germline ends. CDR1 SEHNR and CDR2 FQNEAQ come from the germline V gene (reference sequence). CDR3 length equals 14 residues. CDR3 loop: CASSLGGSGNTIYF. Here the CDR3 DNA reads TGTGCCAGCAGCTTGGGGGGGTCCGGAAACACCATATATTTT.

The genes are TRBV5-1 and TRBJ1-3, with D maybe TRBD1 (5 bases). Germline CDR1 reads SGHRS; CDR2 reads YFSETQ. The CDR3 covers 16 residues. Trimming pared 2 bases from V and 1 base from J, leaving 13 bases between. In nucleotides, the CDR3 is TGCGCCAGCAGCTTCGGAGGAGGGGCGTCTGGAAACACCATATATTTT. It encodes CASSFGGGASGNTIYF.

The CDR3 nucleotides are TGTGCCAGCAGCCATGACTCGAGCTCCTACAATGAGCAGTTCTTC. It is translated as CASSHDSSSYNEQFF. The V gene is TRBV7-9, the J gene TRBJ2-1; no clear D. Germline CDR1 is SEHNR and CDR2 is FQNEAQ (reference sequence). The V and J ends lost 5 bases and 0 bases respectively, with 11 bases between them. The CDR3 loop spans 15 amino acids.

This rearrangement joins TRBV4-1 to TRBJ2-1; TRBD2 matches 7 bases. Germline trimming cut 3 bases from V and 0 bases from J; bases unmatched to any gene: 8. CDR3 length: 17 residues. CDR1 is MGHRA and CDR2 is YSYEKL in the germline V gene. The CDR3 sequence: CASSQETAGSSYNEQFF. Here the CDR3 DNA reads TGCGCCAGCAGCCAGGAAACAGCGGGATCCTCCTACAATGAGCAGTTCTTC.

The chain combines TRBV10-3 with TRBJ2-3, with D perhaps TRBD2 (6 bases). Per germline, CDR1 ENHRY and CDR2 SYGVKD. V was cut by 3 bases and J by 3 bases, with 13 bases left in between. The CDR3 consists of 15 residues. Written as DNA, the CDR3 is TGTGCCATCAGTGATGGATGGGGGGAGACAGATACGCAGTATTTT. Amino acid sequence: CAISDGWGETDTQYF.

The gene calls are TRBV5-8 and TRBJ1-1, with D uncertain. V lost 1 base and J lost 1, with 5 bases in between. This CDR3 has 13 amino acids. CDR1 is SGHTS, CDR2 YDEGEE, per germline. The CDR3 bases are TGTGCCAGCAGCTTGCACCAGAACACTGAAGCTTTCTTT. The encoded protein is CASSLHQNTEAFF.

The rearrangement links TRBV28 to TRBJ2-7; D is uncertain. From germline, CDR1 is MDHEN and CDR2 SYDVKM. The germline V and J ends were trimmed by 5 bases and 3 bases, with 11 bases remaining between them. This CDR3 spans 13 amino acids. CDR3: CASSPISVYEQYF. The CDR3 nucleotides read TGTGCCAGCAGTCCCATAAGCGTCTACGAGCAGTACTTC.

The J gene is TRBJ1-5, the V gene TRBV28; the D gene is possibly TRBD1 (6 bases). Trimming took 6 bases from V and 5 from J, leaving 14 bases between them. From germline, CDR1 is MDHEN and CDR2 SYDVKM. CDR3 length equals 14 residues. CDR3 nucleotides: TGTGCCAGCAGGGAAACAGGGTCGGATCAGCCCCAGCATTTT. Protein product: CASRETGSDQPQHF.

The chain has TRBV18 and TRBJ2-7; D ambiguous. The CDR3 totals 15 residues. V was cut by 0 bases and J by 3 bases, with 12 bases left in between. Germline assignment: CDR1 KGHSH and CDR2 LQKENI. DNA of the CDR3: TGTGCCAGCTCACCACCGATGGGCGCTAGCTACGAGCAGTACTTC. It codes for CASSPPMGASYEQYF.

The chain combines TRBV11-2 with TRBJ2-7, with D possibly matching TRBD1 (6 bases). With 7 bases removed from V and 3 bases from J, the gap between germline ends came to 13 bases. Germline V gene sequence: CDR1 SGHAT, CDR2 FQNNGV. The CDR3 is 13 residues long. CDR3 in amino acids: CASTPPGHYEQYF. CDR3 bases: TGTGCCAGCACCCCCCCGGGACACTACGAGCAGTACTTC.

The V and J genes are TRBV5-8 and TRBJ1-1; D is possibly TRBD1 (5 bases). Per the germline V gene, CDR1 is SGHTS and CDR2 is YDEGEE. Trimming left V 4 bases short and J 13 bases short, with 20 bases between. The CDR3 loop spans 13 amino acids. CDR3 amino acids: CASSRMRGEGVFF. CDR3 nucleotide sequence: TGTGCCAGCAGCAGGATGCGGGGGGAGGGAGTTTTCTTT.

The gene calls are TRBV10-2 and TRBJ1-1; no reliable D call. V was clipped by 2 bases and J by 6 bases, with 10 bases between them. CDR1 is WSHSY and CDR2 is SAAADI in the germline V gene. The CDR3 sequence is 13 residues long. For the CDR3, the DNA is TGCGCCAGCAGTGAGAGTTATATCCCTGAAGCTTTCTTT. This translates into CASSESYIPEAFF.

The V and J genes are TRBV9 and TRBJ2-1, with 7 positions matching TRBD2. Germline CDR1 and CDR2: SGDLS and YYNGEE. Losses at the gene ends were 0 bases for V and 9 bases for J; bases not matched to a gene: 6. The CDR3 is 14 amino acids. The CDR3 sequence: CASSVGWTSGEQFF. The CDR3 nucleotides read TGTGCCAGCAGCGTAGGTTGGACTAGTGGTGAGCAGTTCTTC.

The chain recombines TRBV19 with TRBJ1-5; no clear D. Trimming pared 7 bases from V and 5 bases from J, leaving 12 bases between. The germline CDR1 and CDR2 sequences are LNHDA and SQIVND (reference sequence). The CDR3 spans 13 residues. CDR3 sequence (DNA): TGTGCCAGTACGGGGTTTTTGGATCAGCCCCAGCATTTT. The encoded protein is CASTGFLDQPQHF.

This rearrangement joins TRBV5-1 to TRBJ2-1; 11 nucleotides align to TRBD2. V was clipped by 4 bases and J by 8 bases; unmatched bases: 5. Germline V gene data show CDR1 as SGHRS and CDR2 as YFSETQ. CDR3 length equals 14 residues. CDR3 DNA: TGCGCCAGCAGCGCCACTAGCGGGAGCTATGAGCAGTTCTTC. Its translation: CASSATSGSYEQFF.

The V call is TRBV28, the J call TRBJ2-3; D uncertain. This CDR3 spans 12 amino acids. Germline CDR1 is MDHEN and CDR2 is SYDVKM. V lost 6 bases to trimming and J lost 2 bases, with 6 bases between them. The CDR3 reads CASSKNTDTQYF. CDR3 bases: TGTGCCAGCAGCAAGAACACAGATACGCAGTATTTT.

CDR3 region: CASSPPGTTTGELFF. The CDR3 coding sequence is TGTGCCAGCAGCCCCCCCGGGACAACCACCGGGGAGCTGTTTTTT. This chain links TRBV9 with TRBJ2-2; D is perhaps TRBD1 (6 bases). Germline assignment: CDR1 SGDLS and CDR2 YYNGEE. This CDR3 is built from 15 residues. V lost 4 bases and J lost 4, with 14 bases in between.

V usage is TRBV6-6 and J usage is TRBJ2-7; TRBD1 matches at 10 bases. The CDR3 runs to 15 residues. J lost 9 bases, V lost 5 bases, and 13 bases had no gene match. Germline V gene sequence: CDR1 MNHNY, CDR2 SVGAGI (reference sequence). As DNA, the CDR3 is TGTGCCAGCAGTCTGAGTCCGGGACAGGGGATCGGGCAGTACTTC. Encoded protein: CASSLSPGQGIGQYF.

The chain uses TRBV28 and TRBJ1-2, with D possibly matching TRBD1 (5 bases). Germline V lookup: CDR1 MDHEN, CDR2 SYDVKM. CDR3 length: 14 residues. Trimming stripped 2 bases from V and 4 bases from J, with 11 bases between. As DNA, the CDR3 is TGTGCCAGCAGTTTACCTGACGGGACCTATGGCTACACCTTC. Protein: CASSLPDGTYGYTF.

The genes are TRBV2 and TRBJ2-2; D gene unclear. Trimming removed 5 bases at V and 7 bases at J, with 11 bases between. Germline CDR1 SNHLY, CDR2 FYNNEI. The CDR3 totals 13 residues. The CDR3 loop reads CASSPQTGGELFF. CDR3 bases: TGTGCCAGCAGTCCCCAGACTGGCGGGGAGCTGTTTTTT.

This chain connects TRBV28 to TRBJ1-1; 8 bases match TRBD1. V lost 6 bases and J lost 0; bases outside the gene matches: 9. The CDR3 is 16 residues long. Germline V CDR1 and CDR2: MDHEN, SYDVKM. The CDR3 DNA reads as TGTGCCAGCAGGGACAGGGTTTGGGCCCTGAACACTGAAGCTTTCTTT. Its protein product is CASRDRVWALNTEAFF.